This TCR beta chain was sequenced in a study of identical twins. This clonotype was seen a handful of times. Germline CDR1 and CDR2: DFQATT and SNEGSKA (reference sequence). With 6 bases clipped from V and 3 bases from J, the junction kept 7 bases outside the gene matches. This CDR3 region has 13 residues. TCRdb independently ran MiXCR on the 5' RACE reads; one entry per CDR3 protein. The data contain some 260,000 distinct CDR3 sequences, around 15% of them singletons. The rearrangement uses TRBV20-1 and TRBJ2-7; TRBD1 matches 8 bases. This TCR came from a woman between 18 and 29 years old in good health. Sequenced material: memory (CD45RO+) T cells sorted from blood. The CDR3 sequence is CSAITGGGYEQYF. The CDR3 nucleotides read TGCAGTGCCATTACAGGGGGTGGCTACGAGCAGTACTTC.